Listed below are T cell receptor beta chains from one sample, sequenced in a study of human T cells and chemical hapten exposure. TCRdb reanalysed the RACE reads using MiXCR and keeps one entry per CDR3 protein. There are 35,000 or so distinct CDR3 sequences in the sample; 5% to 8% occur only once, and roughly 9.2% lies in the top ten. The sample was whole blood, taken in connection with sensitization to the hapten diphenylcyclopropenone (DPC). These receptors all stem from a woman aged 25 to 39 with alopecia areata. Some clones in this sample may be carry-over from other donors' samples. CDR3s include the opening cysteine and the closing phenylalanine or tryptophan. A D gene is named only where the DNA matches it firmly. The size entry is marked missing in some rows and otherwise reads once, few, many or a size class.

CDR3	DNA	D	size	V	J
CASSESNRRPTNEKLFF	TGTGCCAGCAGCGAAAGCAACAGGAGGCCTACTAATGAAAAACTGTTTTTT	NA	many	TRBV4-2	TRBJ1-4
CSAGVLGITDTQYF	TGCAGCGCCGGAGTTCTAGGGATTACAGATACGCAGTATTTT	NA	many	TRBV29-1	TRBJ2-3
CASSLGTVLQETQYF	TGTGCCAGCAGTTTAGGGACAGTCTTACAAGAGACCCAGTACTTC	TRBD1	NA	TRBV28	TRBJ2-5
CASCRTDPSNQPQHF	TGCGCCAGCTGTCGGACAGATCCTAGCAATCAGCCCCAGCATTTT	NA	many	TRBV5-1	TRBJ1-5
CASTDQDRGVSQPQHF	TGTGCCAGCACCGACCAGGACAGGGGCGTTAGTCAGCCCCAGCATTTT	TRBD1	many	TRBV28	TRBJ1-5
CASSQRASLNTGELFF	TGTGCCAGCAGCCAAAGAGCCAGTTTGAACACCGGGGAGCTGTTTTTT	NA	few	TRBV4-2	TRBJ2-2
CASSPGVSGGADTQYF	TGCGCCAGCAGCCCCGGGGTTAGCGGGGGTGCGGATACGCAGTATTTT	TRBD2	many	TRBV5-1	TRBJ2-3
CASSRRGQGAVGNQPQHF	TGTGCCAGCTCACGGCGGGGACAGGGGGCGGTCGGCAATCAGCCCCAGCATTTT	TRBD1	many	TRBV18	TRBJ1-5
CASSMAGTAGETQYF	TGTGCCAGCAGCATGGCCGGGACCGCCGGGGAGACCCAGTACTTC	NA	NA	TRBV7-2	TRBJ2-5
CASSPHSGFSYNEQFF	TGTGCCAGCAGTCCCCATTCTGGGTTCTCCTACAATGAGCAGTTCTTC	NA	many	TRBV27	TRBJ2-1
CASSLGSSYNSPLHF	TGTGCCAGCAGTTTGGGGAGCTCCTATAATTCACCCCTCCACTTT	NA	few	TRBV12-3/TRBV12-4	TRBJ1-6
CSVDRIRTGSNYGYTF	TGCAGCGTTGATCGAATCCGGACAGGGAGTAACTATGGCTACACCTTC	TRBD1	NA	TRBV29-1	TRBJ1-2
CASSLSGGPYEQYF	TGTGCCAGCAGCTTAAGCGGGGGGCCCTACGAGCAGTACTTC	TRBD2	many	TRBV7-9	TRBJ2-7
CASKQETQYF	TGTGCCAGCAAGCAAGAGACCCAGTACTTC	NA	NA	TRBV28	TRBJ2-5
CASSEVRGDAGEQYF	TGTGCCAGCAGTGAAGTGCGAGGGGACGCGGGCGAGCAGTACTTC	NA	many	TRBV25-1	TRBJ2-7
CSAGPGKGYTF	TGCAGTGCTGGGCCCGGGAAAGGCTACACCTTC	NA	many	TRBV20-1	TRBJ1-2
CASSYNTGGADSPLHF	TGTGCCAGCAGTTACAACACAGGGGGCGCGGATTCACCCCTCCACTTT	TRBD1	many	TRBV6-5	TRBJ1-6
CASSQVDRGIRGYTF	TGTGCCAGCAGCCAAGTCGACAGGGGAATTCGCGGCTACACCTTC	TRBD1	many	TRBV14	TRBJ1-2
CASSYSRLQRYTEAFF	TGCGCCAGCAGCTATTCGCGGCTACAGAGGTACACTGAAGCTTTCTTT	NA	few	TRBV5-1	TRBJ1-1
CASSFFRGAEEQYF	TGTGCCAGCAGTTTTTTTCGCGGGGCGGAAGAGCAGTACTTC	NA	many	TRBV28	TRBJ2-7
CAWSAFAGSTDTQYF	TGTGCCTGGAGCGCCTTCGCCGGGAGCACAGATACGCAGTATTTT	NA	few	TRBV30	TRBJ2-3
CASSERQGGLNSPLHF	TGTGCCAGCAGTGAAAGGCAAGGGGGGCTCAATTCACCCCTCCACTTT	NA	NA	TRBV2	TRBJ1-6
CASSLVTGIQETQYF	TGCGCCAGCAGCTTGGTAACAGGCATCCAAGAGACCCAGTACTTC	NA	many	TRBV5-1	TRBJ2-5
CSARTNIPLGQYF	TGCAGTGCTAGAACAAACATTCCGCTGGGGCAGTACTTC	NA	many	TRBV20-1	TRBJ2-7
CASSVDRRSSGNTIYF	TGTGCCAGCAGCGTAGACCGCCGAAGCTCTGGAAACACCATATATTTT	NA	many	TRBV9	TRBJ1-3
CSARAGWGTPTSTDTQYF	TGCAGTGCTAGAGCGGGCTGGGGCACTCCAACTAGCACAGATACGCAGTATTTT	NA	many	TRBV20-1	TRBJ2-3
CASRSGLAAYNEQFF	TGTGCCAGCAGATCCGGACTAGCGGCATACAATGAGCAGTTCTTC	TRBD2	NA	TRBV5-6	TRBJ2-1
CASSADTTYEQYF	TGTGCCAGCAGCGCGGACACAACCTACGAGCAGTACTTC	NA	many	TRBV27	TRBJ2-7
CASSPPLGLEAFF	TGTGCCAGCAGCCCCCCCCTGGGTCTTGAAGCTTTCTTT	NA	few	TRBV16	TRBJ1-1
CASSYRRNQPQHF	TGTGCCAGCAGTTACAGAAGAAATCAGCCCCAGCATTTT	NA	NA	TRBV6-5	TRBJ1-5
CASSRTTGTFLTDTQYF	TGTGCCAGCAGTCGAACGACCGGGACTTTCCTCACAGATACGCAGTATTTT	NA	many	TRBV6-5	TRBJ2-3
CSARDPGLEAFF	TGCAGTGCTAGAGATCCAGGGTTGGAAGCTTTCTTT	NA	many	TRBV20-1	TRBJ1-1
CASSLGDLYNSPLHF	TGTGCCAGCAGTTTAGGAGACCTATATAATTCACCCCTCCACTTT	NA	many	TRBV12-3/TRBV12-4	TRBJ1-6
CAIAGAENTEAFF	TGTGCCATCGCCGGGGCAGAGAACACTGAAGCTTTCTTT	NA	few	TRBV10-3	TRBJ1-1
CASSLGTSGASTDTQYF	TGTGCCAGCAGCCTCGGGACTAGCGGGGCTAGCACAGATACGCAGTATTTT	TRBD2	NA	TRBV3-1	TRBJ2-3
CASSSETGVADTQYF	TGTGCCAGCAGTTCAGAGACAGGGGTAGCAGATACGCAGTATTTT	TRBD1	few	TRBV27	TRBJ2-3
CASSVWGEMGKNIQYF	TGTGCCAGCAGTGTATGGGGGGAGATGGGCAAAAACATTCAGTACTTC	NA	few	TRBV6-1	TRBJ2-4
CASSELGTGRSSGANVLTF	TGTGCCAGCAGTGAGCTCGGAACAGGGAGGAGCTCTGGGGCCAACGTCCTGACTTTC	NA	few	TRBV2	TRBJ2-6
CASSVGQGVTDTQYF	TGTGCCAGCTCAGTTGGACAGGGGGTCACAGATACGCAGTATTTT	TRBD1	few	TRBV12-3/TRBV12-4	TRBJ2-3